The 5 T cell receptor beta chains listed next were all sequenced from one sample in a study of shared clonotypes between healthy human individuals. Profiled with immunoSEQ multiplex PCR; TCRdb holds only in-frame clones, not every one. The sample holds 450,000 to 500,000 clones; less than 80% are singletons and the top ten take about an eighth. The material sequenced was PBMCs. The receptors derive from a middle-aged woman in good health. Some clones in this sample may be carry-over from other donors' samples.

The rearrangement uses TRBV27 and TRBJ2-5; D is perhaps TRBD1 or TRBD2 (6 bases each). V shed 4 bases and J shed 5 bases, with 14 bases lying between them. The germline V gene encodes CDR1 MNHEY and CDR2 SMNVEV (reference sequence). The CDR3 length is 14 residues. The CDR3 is CASSSGRGRETQYF. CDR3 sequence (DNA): TGTGCCAGCAGTTCCGGACGGGGGCGGGAGACCCAGTACTTC.

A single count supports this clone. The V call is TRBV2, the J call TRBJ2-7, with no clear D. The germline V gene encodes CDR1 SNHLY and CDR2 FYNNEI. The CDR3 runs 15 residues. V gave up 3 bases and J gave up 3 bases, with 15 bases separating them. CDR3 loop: CASSDGRGPYYEQYF. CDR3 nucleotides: TGTGCCAGCAGTGATGGACGCGGACCCTACTACGAGCAGTACTTC.

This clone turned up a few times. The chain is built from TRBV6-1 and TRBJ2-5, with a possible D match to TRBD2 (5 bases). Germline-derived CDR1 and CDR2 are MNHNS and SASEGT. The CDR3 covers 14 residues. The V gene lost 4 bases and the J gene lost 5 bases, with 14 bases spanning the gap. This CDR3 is CASSVSGVLETQYF. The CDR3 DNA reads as TGTGCCAGCAGTGTTTCCGGGGTATTGGAGACCCAGTACTTC.

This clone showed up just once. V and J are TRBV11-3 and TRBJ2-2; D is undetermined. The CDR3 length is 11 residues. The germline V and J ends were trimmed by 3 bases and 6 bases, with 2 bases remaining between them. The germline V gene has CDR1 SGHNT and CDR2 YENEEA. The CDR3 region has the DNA TGTGCCAGCAGCTTGGCCGGGGAGCTGTTTTTT. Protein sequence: CASSLAGELFF.

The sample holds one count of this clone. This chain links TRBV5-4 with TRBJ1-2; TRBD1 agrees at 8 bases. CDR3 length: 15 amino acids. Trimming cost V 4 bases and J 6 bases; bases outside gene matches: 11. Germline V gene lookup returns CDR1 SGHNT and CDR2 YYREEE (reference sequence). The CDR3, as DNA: TGTGCCAGCAGCGAATCAAGGACAGGGCGGGATGGCTACACCTTC. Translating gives CASSESRTGRDGYTF. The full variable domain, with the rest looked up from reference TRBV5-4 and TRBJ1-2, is ETGVTQSPTHLIKTRGQQVTLRCSSQSGHNTVSWYQQALGQGPQFIFQYYREEENGRGNFPPRFSGLQFPNYSSELNVNALELDDSALYLCASSESRTGRDGYTFGSGTRLTVV.